Below, 22 T cell receptor beta chains from the same sample are listed, as sequenced in a study of blood T cell repertoires in COVID-19. Only in-frame clones appear in the TCRdb table, and some are missing; sequencing was by immunoSEQ multiplex PCR. The sample contains some 240,000 clones, 81% of which appear only once. Sequencing was carried out using peripheral blood. The source of these receptors is an elderly woman with COVID-19, enrolled during active disease.

This chain joins TRBV27 and TRBJ2-7, with 7 bases identical to TRBD2. The CDR3 totals 15 residues. Germline V gene data show CDR1 as MNHEY and CDR2 as SMNVEV (reference sequence). J lost 2 bases, V lost 7 bases, and 11 bases had no gene match. The CDR3 reads CASTPSGTHPYEQYF. The CDR3 DNA reads TGTGCCAGCACCCCCAGCGGGACCCACCCCTACGAGCAGTACTTC.

The chain links TRBV29-1 to TRBJ2-1; D is undetermined. Germline CDR1 and CDR2: SQVTM and ANQGSEA. V lost 1 base to trimming and J lost 9 bases, with 13 bases between them. The CDR3 covers 13 residues. This chain's CDR3 is CSVEVSSIREQFF. CDR3 nucleotide sequence: TGCAGCGTTGAAGTTTCGTCTATCCGTGAGCAGTTCTTC.

This clone was seen only once. This chain joins TRBV5-1 and TRBJ1-1; the D gene is possibly TRBD1 (5 bases). The CDR3 runs 14 residues. Trimming took 4 bases from V and 0 from J, leaving 10 bases between them. CDR1 is SGHRS, CDR2 YFSETQ, per germline. CDR3 protein: CASSPTVLNTEAFF. For the CDR3, the DNA is TGCGCCAGCAGCCCGACAGTCCTGAACACTGAAGCTTTCTTT.

The chain employs TRBV7-9 and TRBJ1-1, with D uncertain. The CDR3 runs 12 residues. Germline V gives CDR1 SEHNR, CDR2 FQNEAQ (reference sequence). V shed 8 bases and J shed 4 bases, with 11 bases lying between them. The CDR3 spells CASGRDGTEAFF. The DNA of the CDR3 is TGTGCCAGCGGCCGGGATGGCACTGAAGCTTTCTTT.

This clone was counted only a few times. The chain has TRBV28 and TRBJ2-7; D gene ambiguous. This CDR3 has 12 amino acids. Deletions cut 5 bases from V and 1 base from J, with 6 bases between. Germline V gene data show CDR1 as MDHEN and CDR2 as SYDVKM. For the CDR3, the DNA is TGTGCCAGCAGTCTCCAGTCCTACGAGCAGTACTTC. Encoded protein: CASSLQSYEQYF.

The V gene is TRBV6-2 or TRBV6-3, the J gene TRBJ2-7, with 11 positions matching TRBD2. Losses at the gene ends were 5 bases for V and 2 bases for J; bases not matched to a gene: 8. The CDR3 sequence is 16 residues long. Germline CDR1 MNHEY, CDR2 SVGEGT. This chain's CDR3 is CASSSRGLAEAYEQYF. The CDR3 coding sequence is TGTGCCAGCAGTAGCCGGGGACTAGCGGAAGCCTACGAGCAGTACTTC.

The chain is built from TRBV3-1 (or the pseudogene TRBV3-2) and TRBJ2-5, with 11 positions matching TRBD1. J gave up 2 bases and V 2 bases, and 4 bases lay outside the gene matches. CDR1 and CDR2 from the germline V gene are LGHDT and YNNKEL (reference sequence). The length of the CDR3 is 16 residues. The CDR3 DNA reads TGTGCCAGCAGCCAAATCCGGGACAGGGGGCAAGAGACCCAGTACTTC. Its translation: CASSQIRDRGQETQYF.

This chain connects TRBV28 to TRBJ2-6, with D hard to call. Germline-derived CDR1 and CDR2 are MDHEN and SYDVKM. The CDR3 is 15 residues long. The V end lost 2 bases, the J end lost 0 bases, and 5 bases lay between the germline ends. The CDR3 nucleotides are TGTGCCAGCAGTTTACAGGTCTCTGGGGCCAACGTCCTGACTTTC. As protein: CASSLQVSGANVLTF.

The genes are TRBV5-1 and TRBJ1-2, with TRBD1 identical over 9 bases. There are 15 residues in the CDR3. The germline V gene has CDR1 SGHRS and CDR2 YFSETQ. The V segment lost 0 bases and the J segment 4 bases; nucleotides outside the gene matches: 4. CDR3 nucleotides: TGCGCCAGCAGCTTGGACAGGGGGCCTCCCTATGGCTACACCTTC. Its protein is CASSLDRGPPYGYTF.

This chain connects TRBV7-3 to TRBJ1-1; TRBD1 is a possible D gene (5 bases). CDR1 and CDR2 (germline): SGHTA, FQGTGA. The CDR3 loop spans 13 amino acids. With 3 bases removed from V and 5 bases from J, the gap between germline ends came to 10 bases. The CDR3 protein is CASSFQGDTEAFF. CDR3 nucleotide sequence: TGTGCCAGCAGCTTCCAAGGGGATACTGAAGCTTTCTTT.

The chain recombines TRBV28 with TRBJ1-2; TRBD1 might be the D (6 bases). V was shortened by 6 bases and J by 6 bases, with 17 bases between the two germline ends. CDR1 MDHEN and CDR2 SYDVKM come from the germline V gene. The CDR3 spans 14 residues. DNA of the CDR3: TGTGCCAGCAGGCACTCGGGACAAGCACATGGCTACACCTTC. Amino acid sequence: CASRHSGQAHGYTF.

This clone was seen only a few times. This chain connects TRBV2 to TRBJ2-3; 10 bases fit TRBD2. Trimming removed 5 bases from V and 2 bases from J; junction bases left unmatched: 10. This CDR3 is 17 amino acids long. The germline gives CDR1 SNHLY, CDR2 FYNNEI. In DNA, the CDR3 is TGTGCCAGCAGTACCCTGGCTAGCGGGAGAATCACAGATACGCAGTATTTT. This gives the protein CASSTLASGRITDTQYF.

The chain couples TRBV9 to TRBJ1-4; TRBD1 aligns across 7 bases. CDR1 is SGDLS and CDR2 is YYNGEE in the germline V gene. With 4 bases clipped from V and 6 bases from J, the junction kept 6 bases outside the gene matches. The CDR3 is made up of 14 amino acids. CDR3 nucleotide sequence: TGTGCCAGCAGCTCAGGGGGTGGGGATGAAAAACTGTTTTTT. Translation gives CASSSGGGDEKLFF.

There are a few counts of this clone. The V gene is TRBV6-5, the J gene TRBJ1-1, with TRBD1 identical over 9 bases. Germline CDR1 MNHEY, CDR2 SVGAGI. This CDR3 spans 15 amino acids. Trimming cost V 0 bases and J 4 bases; bases outside gene matches: 3. As DNA, the CDR3 is TGTGCCAGCAGTTACTCGTACAGGGGGCTCACTGAAGCTTTCTTT. Translation: CASSYSYRGLTEAFF.

V usage is TRBV12-3 or TRBV12-4 and J usage is TRBJ1-3; tentative D call: TRBD1 (6 bases). This CDR3 region has 13 residues. Trimming pared 8 bases from V and 9 bases from J, leaving 17 bases between. The CDR3 here is CASQQAGAGTIYF. As DNA, the CDR3 is TGTGCCAGCCAGCAGGCAGGGGCTGGCACCATATATTTT.

Only a few counts were recorded for this clone. The V gene is TRBV18, the J gene TRBJ1-2; TRBD1 agrees at 9 bases. The CDR3 has 14 residues. V lost 3 bases to trimming and J lost 7 bases; unmatched junction nucleotides: 6. CDR1 is KGHSH, CDR2 LQKENI, per germline. Here the CDR3 DNA reads TGTGCCAGCTCACCCTCCGGGGGACAGGGTGGCTACACCTTC. Translation: CASSPSGGQGGYTF.

The rearrangement joins TRBV3-1 (or the pseudogene TRBV3-2) to TRBJ2-5; D is possibly TRBD1 (6 bases). V was pared by 5 bases and J by 1 base, with 20 bases between. CDR1 LGHDT and CDR2 YNNKEL come from the germline V gene (reference sequence). The CDR3 has 17 residues. The CDR3 DNA sequence: TGTGCCAGCAGCTGGGGAAAGGGACACAGCTTCCAAGAGACCCAGTACTTC. Translation: CASSWGKGHSFQETQYF.

The chain couples TRBV6-6 to TRBJ2-5, with 7 bases identical to TRBD1. The CDR3 is 15 amino acids. Germline V gives CDR1 MNHNY, CDR2 SVGAGI (reference sequence). After removal of 6 bases from V and 3 bases from J, the junction contained 10 bases not matched to a gene. DNA for the CDR3: TGTGCCAGCAGCCCCGGGACAGTGTCAAAAGAGACCCAGTACTTC. It specifies CASSPGTVSKETQYF.

There are a few counts of this clone. V gene TRBV14 combines with J gene TRBJ2-1, with TRBD2 matching 13 bases. V dropped 3 bases and J dropped 7; count of bases not matched to a gene: 6. Germline values: CDR1 SGHDN, CDR2 FVKESK. This CDR3 is built from 16 residues. CDR3 sequence: CASSQPGLAGTNEQFF. DNA for the CDR3: TGTGCCAGCAGCCAGCCGGGACTAGCGGGAACAAATGAGCAGTTCTTC.

The chain couples TRBV19 to TRBJ2-7; 10 nucleotides align to TRBD1. Germline CDR1 reads LNHDA; CDR2 reads SQIVND (reference sequence). This CDR3 comprises 15 residues. The junction had 4 bases not matched to a gene; V was cut back by 4 bases and J by 1 base. CDR3 protein: CASSTRDRGSYEQYF. In nucleotides, the CDR3 is TGTGCCAGTAGTACCCGGGACAGGGGATCCTACGAGCAGTACTTC.

The J gene is TRBJ1-3, the V gene TRBV29-1, with D possibly matching TRBD1 (5 bases). The V and J ends lost 0 bases and 9 bases respectively, with 15 bases between them. This CDR3 is built from 14 residues. CDR1 and CDR2 (germline): SQVTM, ANQGSEA. The chain's CDR3 is CSVEERQPRGTIYF. CDR3 nucleotide sequence: TGCAGCGTTGAAGAGCGACAGCCCCGAGGCACCATATATTTT.

V and J are TRBV6-2 or TRBV6-3 and TRBJ1-2; unclear D gene. Germline CDR1 and CDR2: MNHEY and SVGEGT. V lost 2 bases, J lost 4 bases, and 11 bases lay in between. The CDR3 is 14 amino acids. CDR3 nucleotide sequence: TGTGCCAGCAGTTACATACCTGGCCTCTATGGCTACACCTTC. This encodes CASSYIPGLYGYTF.